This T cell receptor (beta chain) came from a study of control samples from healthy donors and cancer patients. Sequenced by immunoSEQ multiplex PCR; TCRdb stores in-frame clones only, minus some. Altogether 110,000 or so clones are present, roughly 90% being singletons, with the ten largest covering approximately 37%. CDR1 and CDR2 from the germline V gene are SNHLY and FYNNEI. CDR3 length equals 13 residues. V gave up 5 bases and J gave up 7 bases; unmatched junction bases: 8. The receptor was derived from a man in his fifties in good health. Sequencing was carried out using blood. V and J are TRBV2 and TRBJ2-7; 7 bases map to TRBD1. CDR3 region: CASSQQGPGEQYF. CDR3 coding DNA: TGTGCCAGCAGTCAACAGGGGCCGGGGGAGCAGTACTTC.